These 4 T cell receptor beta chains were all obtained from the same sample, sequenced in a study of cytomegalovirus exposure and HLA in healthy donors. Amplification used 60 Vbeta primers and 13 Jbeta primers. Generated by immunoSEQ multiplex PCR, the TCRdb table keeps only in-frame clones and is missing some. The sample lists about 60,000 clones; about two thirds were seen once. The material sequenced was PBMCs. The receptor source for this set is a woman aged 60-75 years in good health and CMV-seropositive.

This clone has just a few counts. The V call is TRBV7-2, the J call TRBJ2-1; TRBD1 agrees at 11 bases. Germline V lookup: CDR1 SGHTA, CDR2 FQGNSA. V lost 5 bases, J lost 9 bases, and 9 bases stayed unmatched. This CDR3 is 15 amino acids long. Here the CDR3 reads CASSGGQGGLGEQFF. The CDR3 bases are TGTGCCAGCAGCGGGGGACAGGGGGGTCTAGGTGAGCAGTTCTTC.

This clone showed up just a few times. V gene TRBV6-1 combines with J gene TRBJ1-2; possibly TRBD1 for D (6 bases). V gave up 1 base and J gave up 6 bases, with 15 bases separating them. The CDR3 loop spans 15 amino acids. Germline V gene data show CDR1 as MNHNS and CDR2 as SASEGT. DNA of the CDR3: TGTGCCAGCAGTGAAGTTGGGGGCTGGTCGGATGGCTACACCTTC. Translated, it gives CASSEVGGWSDGYTF.

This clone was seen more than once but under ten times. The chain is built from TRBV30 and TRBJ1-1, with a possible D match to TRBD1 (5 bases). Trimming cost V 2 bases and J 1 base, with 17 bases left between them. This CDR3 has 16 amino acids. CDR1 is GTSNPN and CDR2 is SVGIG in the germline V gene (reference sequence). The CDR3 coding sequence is TGTGCCTGGAGTCCCTCCAACCGGGGGTCGAACACTGAAGCTTTCTTT. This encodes CAWSPSNRGSNTEAFF.

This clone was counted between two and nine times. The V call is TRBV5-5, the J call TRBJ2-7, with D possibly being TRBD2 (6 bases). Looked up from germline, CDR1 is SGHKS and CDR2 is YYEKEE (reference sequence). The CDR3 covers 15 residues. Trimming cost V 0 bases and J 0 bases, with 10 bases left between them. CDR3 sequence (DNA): TGTGCCAGCAGCTTGGGCGGGGTCCTCTCCTACGAGCAGTACTTC. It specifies CASSLGGVLSYEQYF.